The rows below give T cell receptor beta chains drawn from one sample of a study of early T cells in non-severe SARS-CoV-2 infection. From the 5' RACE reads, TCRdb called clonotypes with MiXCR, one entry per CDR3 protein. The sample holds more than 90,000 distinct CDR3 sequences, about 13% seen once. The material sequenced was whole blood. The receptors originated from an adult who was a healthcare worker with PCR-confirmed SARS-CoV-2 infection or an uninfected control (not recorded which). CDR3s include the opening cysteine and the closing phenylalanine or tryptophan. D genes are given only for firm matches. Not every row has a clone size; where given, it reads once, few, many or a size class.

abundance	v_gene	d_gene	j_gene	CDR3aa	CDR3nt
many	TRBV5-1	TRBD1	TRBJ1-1	CASSFTEGAGRDTEAFF	TGCGCCAGCAGCTTCACCGAGGGGGCTGGTCGGGACACTGAAGCTTTCTTT
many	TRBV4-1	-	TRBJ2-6	CASSQVVRTRPGANVLTF	TGCGCCAGCAGCCAAGTAGTCAGGACCCGTCCTGGGGCCAACGTCCTGACTTTC
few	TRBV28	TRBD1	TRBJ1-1	CASSLTGEKRAFF	TGTGCCAGCAGCTTGACAGGGGAGAAGAGAGCTTTCTTT
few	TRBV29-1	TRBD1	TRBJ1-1	CSVENFVDRPNITEAFF	TGCAGCGTTGAAAACTTCGTGGACAGGCCAAATATTACTGAAGCTTTCTTT
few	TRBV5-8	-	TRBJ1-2	CASRSHRRGYGYTF	TGTGCCAGCAGGAGTCACAGGAGAGGCTATGGCTACACCTTC
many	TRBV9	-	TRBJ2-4	CASSWGAKNIQYF	TGTGCCAGCAGCTGGGGGGCCAAAAACATTCAGTACTTC
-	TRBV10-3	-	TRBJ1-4	CAISEPPAGEKLFF	TGTGCCATCAGTGAGCCCCCTGCTGGGGAAAAACTGTTTTTT
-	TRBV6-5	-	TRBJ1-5	CASNLPSGGASNQPQHF	TGTGCCAGCAATCTCCCCTCCGGAGGGGCTTCCAATCAGCCCCAGCATTTT
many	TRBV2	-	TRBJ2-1	CASSWGVDEQFF	TGTGCCAGCAGTTGGGGCGTGGATGAGCAGTTCTTC
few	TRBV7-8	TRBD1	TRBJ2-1	CASSLVLGQIYNEQFF	TGTGCCAGCAGCTTAGTCTTGGGACAGATCTACAATGAGCAGTTCTTC
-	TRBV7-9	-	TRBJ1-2	CASSLAHGTSYGYTF	TGTGCCAGCAGCTTAGCGCACGGGACCAGCTATGGCTACACCTTC
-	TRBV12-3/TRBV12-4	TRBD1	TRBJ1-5	CASSLQGAGNQPQHF	TGTGCCAGCAGTTTGCAGGGGGCGGGTAATCAGCCCCAGCATTTT
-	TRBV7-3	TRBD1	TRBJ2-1	CASSPGTGDNEQFF	TGTGCCAGCAGTCCCGGGACAGGGGACAATGAGCAGTTCTTC
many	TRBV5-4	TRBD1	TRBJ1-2	CASSRGGQGYGYTF	TGTGCCAGCAGTCGAGGGGGACAGGGGTATGGCTACACCTTC